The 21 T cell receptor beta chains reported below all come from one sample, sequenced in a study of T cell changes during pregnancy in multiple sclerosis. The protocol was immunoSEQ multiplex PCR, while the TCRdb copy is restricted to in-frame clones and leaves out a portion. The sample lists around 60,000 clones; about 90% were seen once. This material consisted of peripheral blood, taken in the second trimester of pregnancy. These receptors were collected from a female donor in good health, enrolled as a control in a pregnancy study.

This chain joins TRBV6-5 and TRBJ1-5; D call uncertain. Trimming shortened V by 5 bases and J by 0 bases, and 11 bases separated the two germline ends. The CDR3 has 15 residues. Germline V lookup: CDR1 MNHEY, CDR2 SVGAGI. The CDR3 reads CASSLRGHSNQPQHF. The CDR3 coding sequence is TGTGCCAGCAGTCTTCGTGGGCATAGCAATCAGCCCCAGCATTTT.

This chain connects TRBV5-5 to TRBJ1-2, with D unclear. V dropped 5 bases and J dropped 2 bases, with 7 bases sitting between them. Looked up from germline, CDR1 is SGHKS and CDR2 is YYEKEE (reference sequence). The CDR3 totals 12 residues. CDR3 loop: CASRDGNYGYTF. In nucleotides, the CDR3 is TGTGCCAGCAGAGACGGGAACTATGGCTACACCTTC.

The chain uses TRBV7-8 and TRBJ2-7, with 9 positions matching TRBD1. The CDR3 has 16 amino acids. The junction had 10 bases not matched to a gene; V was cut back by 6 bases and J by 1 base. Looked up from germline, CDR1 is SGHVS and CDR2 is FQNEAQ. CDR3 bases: TGTGCCAGCAGTCCAAGGGGTGGGACAGGGTCCTACGAGCAGTACTTC. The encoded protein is CASSPRGGTGSYEQYF.

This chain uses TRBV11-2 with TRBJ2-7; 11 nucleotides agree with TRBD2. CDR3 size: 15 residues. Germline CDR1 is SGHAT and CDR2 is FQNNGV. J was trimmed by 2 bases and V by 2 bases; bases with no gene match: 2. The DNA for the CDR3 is TGTGCCAGCAGCTTATCGGGACTAGCGGCCTACGAGCAGTACTTC. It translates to CASSLSGLAAYEQYF. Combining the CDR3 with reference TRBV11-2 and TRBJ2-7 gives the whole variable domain EAGVAQSPRYKIIEKRQSVAFWCNPISGHATLYWYQQILGQGPKLLIQFQNNGVVDDSQLPKDRFSAERLKGVDSTLKIQPAKLEDSAVYLCASSLSGLAAYEQYFGPGTRLTVT.

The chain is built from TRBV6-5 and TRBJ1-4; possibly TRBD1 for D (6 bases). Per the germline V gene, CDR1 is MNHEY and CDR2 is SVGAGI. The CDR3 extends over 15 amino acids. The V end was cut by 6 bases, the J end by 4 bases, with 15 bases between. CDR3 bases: TGTGCCAGCAGCTCGGGGGGGGGCCTTAATGAAAAACTGTTTTTT. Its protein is CASSSGGGLNEKLFF.

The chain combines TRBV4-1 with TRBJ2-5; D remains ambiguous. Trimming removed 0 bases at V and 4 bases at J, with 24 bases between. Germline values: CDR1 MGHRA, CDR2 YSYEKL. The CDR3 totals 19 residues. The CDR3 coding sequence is TGCGCCAGCAGCCAAGAACACGTGCTGAGGTTTTTAGGCCGAGAGACCCAGTACTTC. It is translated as CASSQEHVLRFLGRETQYF.

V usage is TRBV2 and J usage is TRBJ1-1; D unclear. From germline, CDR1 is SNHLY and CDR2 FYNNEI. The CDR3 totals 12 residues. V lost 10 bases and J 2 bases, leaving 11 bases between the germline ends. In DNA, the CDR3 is TGTGCCACAGAACCCAGTAACACTGAAGCTTTCTTT. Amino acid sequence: CATEPSNTEAFF. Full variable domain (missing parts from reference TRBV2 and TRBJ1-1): EPEVTQTPSHQVTQMGQEVILRCVPISNHLYFYWYRQILGQKVEFLVSFYNNEISEKSEIFDDQFSVERPDGSNFTLKIRSTKLEDSAMYFCATEPSNTEAFFGQGTRLTVV.

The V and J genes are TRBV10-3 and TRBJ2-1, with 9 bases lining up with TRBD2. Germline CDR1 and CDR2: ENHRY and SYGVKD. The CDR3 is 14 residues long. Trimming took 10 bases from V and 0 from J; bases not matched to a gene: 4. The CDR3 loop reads CATEAGGSYNEQFF. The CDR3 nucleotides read TGTGCCACGGAAGCGGGGGGCTCCTACAATGAGCAGTTCTTC.

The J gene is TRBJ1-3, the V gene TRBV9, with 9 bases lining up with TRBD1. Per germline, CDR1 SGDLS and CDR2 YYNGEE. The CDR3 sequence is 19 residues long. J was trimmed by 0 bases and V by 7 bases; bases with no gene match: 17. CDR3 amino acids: CASPAGTGNLRPSGNTIYF. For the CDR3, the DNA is TGTGCCAGCCCCGCCGGGACAGGGAACCTCCGGCCCTCTGGAAACACCATATATTTT.

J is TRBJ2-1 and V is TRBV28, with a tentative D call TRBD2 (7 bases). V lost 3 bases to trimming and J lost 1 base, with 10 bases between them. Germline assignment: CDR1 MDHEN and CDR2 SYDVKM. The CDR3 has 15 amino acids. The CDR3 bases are TGTGCCAGCAGTTTGGGGGGGGCGTCCTACAATGAGCAGTTCTTC. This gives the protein CASSLGGASYNEQFF.

The CDR3 DNA is TGTGCCTGGAGGCCCCGGGGTTTCTACGAGCAGTACTTC. The encoded protein is CAWRPRGFYEQYF. The chain recombines TRBV30 with TRBJ2-7, with TRBD2 as a possible D gene (5 bases). From germline, CDR1 is GTSNPN and CDR2 SVGIG (reference sequence). V lost 3 bases and J 3 bases, leaving 12 bases between the germline ends. The CDR3 has 13 amino acids.

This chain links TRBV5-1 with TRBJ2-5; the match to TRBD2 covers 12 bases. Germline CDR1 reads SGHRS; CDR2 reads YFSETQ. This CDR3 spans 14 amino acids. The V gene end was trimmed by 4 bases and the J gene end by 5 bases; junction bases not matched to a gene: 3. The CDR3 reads CASSPGTSGETQYF. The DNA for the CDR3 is TGCGCCAGCAGCCCCGGGACTAGCGGGGAGACCCAGTACTTC.

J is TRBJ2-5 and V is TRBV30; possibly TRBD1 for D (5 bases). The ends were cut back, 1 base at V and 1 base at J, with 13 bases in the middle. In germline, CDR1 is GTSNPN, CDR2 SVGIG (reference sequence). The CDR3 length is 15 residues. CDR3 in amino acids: CAWSDRNRFQETQYF. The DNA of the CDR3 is TGTGCCTGGAGTGACAGGAATAGATTCCAAGAGACCCAGTACTTC.

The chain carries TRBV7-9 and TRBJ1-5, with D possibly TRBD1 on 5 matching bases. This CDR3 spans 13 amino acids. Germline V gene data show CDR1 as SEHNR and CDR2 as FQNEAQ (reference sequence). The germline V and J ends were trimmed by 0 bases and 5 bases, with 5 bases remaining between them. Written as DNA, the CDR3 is TGTGCCAGCAGCTTAGCAGGGGATCAGCCCCAGCATTTT. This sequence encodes CASSLAGDQPQHF.

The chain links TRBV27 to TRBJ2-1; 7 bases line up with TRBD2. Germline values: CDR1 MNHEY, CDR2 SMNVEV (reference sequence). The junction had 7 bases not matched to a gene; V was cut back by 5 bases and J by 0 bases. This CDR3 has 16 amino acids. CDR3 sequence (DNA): TGTGCCAGCAGTAGCGGGACGGCAAGCTCCTACAATGAGCAGTTCTTC. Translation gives CASSSGTASSYNEQFF.

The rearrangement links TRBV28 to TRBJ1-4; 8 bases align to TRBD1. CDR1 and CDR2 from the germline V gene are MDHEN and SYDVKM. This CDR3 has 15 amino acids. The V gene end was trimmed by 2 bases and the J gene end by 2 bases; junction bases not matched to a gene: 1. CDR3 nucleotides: TGTGCCAGCAGTTTACAGGGGGCTACTAATGAAAAACTGTTTTTT. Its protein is CASSLQGATNEKLFF.

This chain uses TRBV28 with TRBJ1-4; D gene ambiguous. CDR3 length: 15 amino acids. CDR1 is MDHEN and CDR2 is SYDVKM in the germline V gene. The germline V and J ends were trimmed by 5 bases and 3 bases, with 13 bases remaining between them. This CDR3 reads CASSDQEGANEKLFF. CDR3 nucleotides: TGTGCCAGCAGTGACCAGGAGGGAGCTAATGAAAAACTGTTTTTT.

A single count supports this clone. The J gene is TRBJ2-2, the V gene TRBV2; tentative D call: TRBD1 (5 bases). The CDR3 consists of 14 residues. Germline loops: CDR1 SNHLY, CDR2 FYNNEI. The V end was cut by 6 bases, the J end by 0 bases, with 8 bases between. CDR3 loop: CASRGLANTGELFF. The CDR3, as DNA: TGTGCCAGCAGGGGGCTAGCGAACACCGGGGAGCTGTTTTTT.

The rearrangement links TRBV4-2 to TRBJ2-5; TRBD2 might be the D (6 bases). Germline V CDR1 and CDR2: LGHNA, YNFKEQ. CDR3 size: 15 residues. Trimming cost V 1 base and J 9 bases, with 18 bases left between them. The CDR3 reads CASSQGGLTGGAQYF. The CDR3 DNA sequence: TGTGCCAGCAGCCAAGGAGGGCTCACCGGAGGGGCCCAGTACTTC.

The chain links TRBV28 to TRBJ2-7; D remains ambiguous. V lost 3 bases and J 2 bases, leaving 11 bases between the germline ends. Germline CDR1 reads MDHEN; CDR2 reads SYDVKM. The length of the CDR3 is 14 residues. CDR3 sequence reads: CASSLTQGPYEQYF. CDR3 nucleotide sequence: TGTGCCAGCAGTTTGACTCAAGGTCCCTACGAGCAGTACTTC.

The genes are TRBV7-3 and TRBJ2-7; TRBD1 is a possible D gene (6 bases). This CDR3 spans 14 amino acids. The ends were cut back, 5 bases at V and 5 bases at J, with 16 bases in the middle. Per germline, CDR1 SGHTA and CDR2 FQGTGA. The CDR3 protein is CASSREGDFDEQYF. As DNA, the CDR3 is TGTGCCAGCAGCCGAGAGGGGGATTTTGACGAGCAGTACTTC.